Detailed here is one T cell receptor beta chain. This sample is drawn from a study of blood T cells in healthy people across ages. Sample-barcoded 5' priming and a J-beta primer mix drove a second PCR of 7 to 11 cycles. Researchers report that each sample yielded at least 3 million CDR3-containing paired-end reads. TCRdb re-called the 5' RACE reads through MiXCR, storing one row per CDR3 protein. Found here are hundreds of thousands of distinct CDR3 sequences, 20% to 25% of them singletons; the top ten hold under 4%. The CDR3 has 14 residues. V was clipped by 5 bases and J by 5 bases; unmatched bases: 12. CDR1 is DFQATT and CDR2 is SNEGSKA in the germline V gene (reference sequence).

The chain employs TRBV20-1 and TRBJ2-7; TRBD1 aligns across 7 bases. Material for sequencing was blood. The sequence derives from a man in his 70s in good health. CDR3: CSAVKQGNWDEQYF. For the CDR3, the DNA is TGCAGTGCTGTCAAACAGGGGAATTGGGACGAGCAGTACTTC.